This is a list of T cell receptor beta chains from one sample in a study of shared clonotypes between healthy human individuals. Some clones are missing from TCRdb's copy, which holds only in-frame ones; the method was immunoSEQ multiplex PCR. The data show about 2.4 million clones, roughly 93% seen once. The sample consisted of naive CD4+ T cells from PBMCs. These receptors were collected from a man between 18 and 29 years old in good health. Some clones in this sample may be carry-over from other donors' samples. Each CDR3 is given with its conserved first and last residue. Fields, in order: CDR3 DNA, CDR3 protein, D gene, clone size, V gene, J gene. D genes are given only for firm matches. Not every row has a clone size; where given, it reads once, few, many or a size class.

TGTGCCAGCAGTGAAGGGGGTAGTAACCAGGGGTACTCCTACGAGCAGTACTTC	CASSEGGSNQGYSYEQYF	NA	NA	TRBV2	TRBJ2-7
TGTGCCAGCTCCTTGGGACAGGGCAGCACCGGGGAGCTGTTTTTT	CASSLGQGSTGELFF	TRBD1	NA	TRBV18	TRBJ2-2
TGTGCCAGCAGCTCCCCCCGGGTTGTTGGGGGCCCCATGAACACTGAAGCTTTCTTT	CASSSPRVVGGPMNTEAFF	NA	NA	TRBV7-9	TRBJ1-1
TGTGCCAGCAGCCCGGACAGGGATCAGCCCCAGCATTTT	CASSPDRDQPQHF	TRBD1	NA	TRBV5-4	TRBJ1-5
TGTGCCAGCAGTGGGTTCGTCGGCTCTGGAAACACCATATATTTT	CASSGFVGSGNTIYF	NA	NA	TRBV6-1	TRBJ1-3
TGTGCCACCAGCAGACCTCCGGGACAGGGGGCAGTACAGACCCAGTACTTC	CATSRPPGQGAVQTQYF	TRBD1	NA	TRBV15	TRBJ2-5
TGTGCCAGCACCTCGTGGCGGGAGGGGACCTATGGCTACACCTTC	CASTSWREGTYGYTF	NA	NA	TRBV5-4	TRBJ1-2
TGCGCCAGCAGCTTGGGAGGACAGGGAGTATGGAGTTCACCCCTCCACTTT	CASSLGGQGVWSSPLHF	TRBD1	NA	TRBV5-1	TRBJ1-6
TGTGCCAGCAGCTTGGGGGGAAGAGTAAGCACAGATACGCAGTATTTT	CASSLGGRVSTDTQYF	NA	NA	TRBV5-4	TRBJ2-3
TGTGCCAGCAGCTTAGCTAGGAATACAGGGGGCCGGGAGACCCAGTACTTC	CASSLARNTGGRETQYF	TRBD1	NA	TRBV7-9	TRBJ2-5
TGTGCCAAGTCGGTGGAGACCCAGTACTTC	CAKSVETQYF	NA	NA	TRBV28	TRBJ2-5
TGTGCCAGCAGGACTAGCGGGCCGCACCAGTACTTC	CASRTSGPHQYF	TRBD2	NA	TRBV2	TRBJ2-7
TGTGCCACCACGGACCTGGGAAACCCGGGACTAGTGGGCAATGAGCAGTTCTTC	CATTDLGNPGLVGNEQFF	TRBD2	NA	TRBV15	TRBJ2-1
TGTGCCAGCACTGGGGTCGATACGCAGTATTTT	CASTGVDTQYF	NA	NA	TRBV28	TRBJ2-3
TGTGCCAGCAGTTCTTGGCAGCTCTCTGGAAACACCATATATTTT	CASSSWQLSGNTIYF	NA	NA	TRBV6-5	TRBJ1-3
TGTGCCAGCAGCCACGACAGGGATAACGAGCAGTACTTC	CASSHDRDNEQYF	TRBD1	NA	TRBV7-9	TRBJ2-7
TGTGCCAGCAGCGTCCGACTAGCGGGAGTCTACGAGCAGTACTTC	CASSVRLAGVYEQYF	TRBD2	NA	TRBV9	TRBJ2-7
TGTGCCAGCTCACACGACAGGGTGGAAAATGAGCAGTTCTTC	CASSHDRVENEQFF	TRBD1	once	TRBV18	TRBJ2-1
TGTGCCACCAGCAGAGTGGCACGGCAAGAGACCCAGTACTTC	CATSRVARQETQYF	NA	NA	TRBV15	TRBJ2-5
TGCGCCAGCAGCTTGATTGGACTAGCGGTACAAGAGACCCAGTACTTC	CASSLIGLAVQETQYF	TRBD2	NA	TRBV5-1	TRBJ2-5
TGTGCCACCAGCGGGGGACAGGCCGAGGAGCAGTTCTTC	CATSGGQAEEQFF	TRBD1	once	TRBV15	TRBJ2-1
TGTGCCAGCAGCTTACTTGCAGGGGAGGGACGTGGCTACACCTTC	CASSLLAGEGRGYTF	NA	once	TRBV7-9	TRBJ1-2
TGTGCCAGCAGCTTGGCTGCAGCGGGAGGTGAACTACAGCAGTTCTTC	CASSLAAAGGELQQFF	TRBD2	NA	TRBV5-5	TRBJ2-1
TGTGCCAGCAGTTACGCAGGAACCAACAAAAACATTCAGTACTTC	CASSYAGTNKNIQYF	NA	NA	TRBV6-6	TRBJ2-4
TGTGCCAGCAGTTTTTTGTTGGACACCCTTCTGGAAAAGACCCAGTACTTC	CASSFLLDTLLEKTQYF	NA	NA	TRBV28	TRBJ2-5
TGTGCCAGCAGGTTATACCCGGGACAGAGCTATGGCTACACCTTC	CASRLYPGQSYGYTF	TRBD1	NA	TRBV28	TRBJ1-2
TGCGCCAGCAGCCAAGATCCCCAGGGGTCCTACTACAATGAGCAGTTCTTC	CASSQDPQGSYYNEQFF	NA	NA	TRBV4-1	TRBJ2-1
TGTGCCTGGAACGTGCGGCGTATGAACACTGAAGCTTTCTTT	CAWNVRRMNTEAFF	NA	few	TRBV30	TRBJ1-1
TGTGCCAGCTCACCAGGCAATTCACCCCTCCACTTT	CASSPGNSPLHF	NA	once	TRBV18	TRBJ1-6
TGTGCCAGCAGTTCCGGCGGGACAGGGCTCTACGAGCAGTACTTC	CASSSGGTGLYEQYF	TRBD1	NA	TRBV28	TRBJ2-7
TGTGCCAGTAGTATCGGCCTAGCGGGAGCTTTATCCGGGGAGCTGTTTTTT	CASSIGLAGALSGELFF	TRBD2	NA	TRBV19	TRBJ2-2
TGCGCCAGCAGCTTGACAGACAAGAGTTCTAGGGGCTACACCTTC	CASSLTDKSSRGYTF	NA	NA	TRBV5-1	TRBJ1-2
TGTGCCAGCAGGCACAGGGATAATCAGCCCCAGCATTTT	CASRHRDNQPQHF	NA	NA	TRBV7-4	TRBJ1-5
TGTGCCAGCAACTTCGGGGCGGGAAATCAGCCCCAGCATTTT	CASNFGAGNQPQHF	NA	NA	TRBV28	TRBJ1-5
TGCAGCGTTGGCTTCCGAGCGCCCAATGAGCAGTTCTTC	CSVGFRAPNEQFF	NA	NA	TRBV29-1	TRBJ2-1
TGTGCCAGCAGTTTATCCTGGTTCGAGCAGTACTTC	CASSLSWFEQYF	NA	NA	TRBV28	TRBJ2-7
TGCGCCAGCAGCTCCCCGAGGGGAGCATCTGGCACAGATACGCAGTATTTT	CASSSPRGASGTDTQYF	NA	once	TRBV5-1	TRBJ2-3
TGTGCCAGCAGTGGAACCGGAGATGAGCAGTTCTTC	CASSGTGDEQFF	NA	NA	TRBV6-6	TRBJ2-1
TGTGCCAGCAGCCAACAGGGTGCAGAGACCCAGTACTTC	CASSQQGAETQYF	NA	NA	TRBV7-9	TRBJ2-5
TGTGCCAGCAGTCTACCCGGGATCATAGTTACCTACGAGCAGTACTTC	CASSLPGIIVTYEQYF	NA	NA	TRBV28	TRBJ2-7
TGCGCCAGCAGCCAGGGCGAGGCGTCGGAAAAACTGTTTTTT	CASSQGEASEKLFF	NA	NA	TRBV5-1	TRBJ1-4
TGTGCCAGCAGCTTGTCAGGGGCTGGCCCCTACAATGAGCAGTTCTTC	CASSLSGAGPYNEQFF	NA	NA	TRBV5-4	TRBJ2-1
TGTGCCAGCAGGATGGGTTCTGGAAACACCATATATTTT	CASRMGSGNTIYF	NA	NA	TRBV28	TRBJ1-3
TGTGCCAGCAACCCGGACAGCTCTGGAAACACCATATATTTT	CASNPDSSGNTIYF	NA	NA	TRBV9	TRBJ1-3